This TCR beta chain was sequenced in a study of T cells in Graves' hyperthyroidism and ophthalmopathy. The study, taken as a whole, reports: Within blood appeared most thyroid clonotypes that had expanded above 0.001. It was a median around seven months before onset that the model predicted ophthalmopathy.

Amplification yielded TCR beta CDR3 regions, with RNA transcripts as the source. The study used the HTBI primer set for a first-round RT-PCR of the TCR CDR3. TCRdb re-analysed the multiplex PCR reads in MiXCR, keeping a single row per CDR3 protein. The repertoire includes hundreds of thousands of distinct CDR3 sequences, about 15% of them detected once, and approximately 13% sits in the top ten. Every diagnosis used clinical symptoms, serum thyroxine and TRAb, thyroid ultrasound and orbital computed tomography. PBMCs came from around 9.7 ml fresh peripheral blood. This clonotype was observed at least ten times. The antigen remains undetermined. Trimming pared 5 bases from V and 1 base from J, leaving 11 bases between. The CDR3 length is 14 residues. The germline gives CDR1 MNHNS, CDR2 SASEGT.

The sequence was obtained from a man aged 18-30 years with Graves' ophthalmopathy. Sequencing input: blood. J is TRBJ1-1 and V is TRBV6-1; D remains ambiguous. As DNA, the CDR3 is TGTGCCAGCAGTAAAGAGGTATCGAACACTGAAGCTTTCTTT. Amino acids: CASSKEVSNTEAFF.